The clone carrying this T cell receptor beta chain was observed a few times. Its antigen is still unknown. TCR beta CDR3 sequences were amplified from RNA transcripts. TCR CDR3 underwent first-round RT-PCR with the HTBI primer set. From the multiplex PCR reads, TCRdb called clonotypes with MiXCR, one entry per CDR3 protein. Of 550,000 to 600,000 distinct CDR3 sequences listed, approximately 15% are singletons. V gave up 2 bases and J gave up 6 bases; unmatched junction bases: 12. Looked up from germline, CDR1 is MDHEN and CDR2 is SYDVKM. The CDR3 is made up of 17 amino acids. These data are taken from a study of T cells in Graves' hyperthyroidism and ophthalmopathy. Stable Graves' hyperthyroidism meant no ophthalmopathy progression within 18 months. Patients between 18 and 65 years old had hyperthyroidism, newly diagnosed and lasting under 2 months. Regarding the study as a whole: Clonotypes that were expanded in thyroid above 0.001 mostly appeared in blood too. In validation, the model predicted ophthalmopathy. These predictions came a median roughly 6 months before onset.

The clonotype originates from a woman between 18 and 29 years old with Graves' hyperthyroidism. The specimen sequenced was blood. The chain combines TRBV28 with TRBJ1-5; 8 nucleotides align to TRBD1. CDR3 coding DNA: TGTGCCAGCAGTTTACCGGATGGACAGGGTCTATCTCAGCCCCAGCATTTT. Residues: CASSLPDGQGLSQPQHF.